Each of the 9 T cell receptor beta chains below was sequenced from the same sample in a study of spatial heterogeneity in lung cancer. MiXCR, applied by TCRdb to the 5' RACE reads, yields one record per CDR3 protein. The table includes roughly 79,000 distinct CDR3 sequences, roughly 8% detected once. The time point denotes: sample taken at primary tumor resection. Source: PBMCs, taken at surgery. All receptors derive from a male donor with early-stage non-small cell lung cancer.

This clonotype was seen many times. V usage is TRBV25-1 and J usage is TRBJ2-2; 8 positions agree with TRBD1. Germline V gene lookup returns CDR1 MGHDK and CDR2 SYGVNS. This CDR3 has 14 residues. Trimming took 6 bases from V and 5 from J; bases not matched to a gene: 5. The CDR3 DNA reads as TGTGCCAGCAGAGGAACAGGGGGGACCGGGGAGCTGTTTTTT. Translated, it gives CASRGTGGTGELFF.

This clonotype was recorded many times. The V gene is TRBV7-8, the J gene TRBJ2-3, with D possibly being TRBD2 (5 bases). The germline V gene has CDR1 SGHVS and CDR2 FQNEAQ. V dropped 6 bases and J dropped 5 bases, with 21 bases sitting between them. The CDR3 contains 16 residues. CDR3 region: CASRVGVTRSQDTQYF. CDR3 sequence (DNA): TGTGCCAGCAGAGTCGGGGTCACTAGGTCACAAGATACGCAGTATTTT.

This clonotype occurred many times. The chain uses TRBV29-1 and TRBJ2-1, with TRBD2 identical over 15 bases. The CDR3 is 16 amino acids. Germline V gives CDR1 SQVTM, CDR2 ANQGSEA. Trimming cost V 4 bases and J 2 bases; bases outside gene matches: 3. The CDR3 DNA follows: TGCAGCGTTGCCGGGACTAGCGGGAGGACCTACAATGAGCAGTTCTTC. This translates into CSVAGTSGRTYNEQFF.

In its sample, this clonotype was seen many times. The CDR3 spells CASSEAQETQYF. CDR3 nucleotides: TGTGCCAGCAGTGAGGCCCAAGAGACCCAGTACTTC. V gene TRBV2 combines with J gene TRBJ2-5; no reliable D call. Trimming removed 3 bases at V and 1 base at J, with 3 bases between. The CDR3 is 12 amino acids. CDR1 and CDR2 from the germline V gene are SNHLY and FYNNEI.

The table lists this clonotype with many counts. The CDR3 nucleotides are TGCAGTGCTAGAAGTCAACACACAGATACGCAGTATTTT. Translation gives CSARSQHTDTQYF. The genes are TRBV20-1 and TRBJ2-3, with D unclear. The germline gives CDR1 DFQATT, CDR2 SNEGSKA (reference sequence). The germline V and J ends were trimmed by 2 bases and 2 bases, with 8 bases remaining between them. CDR3 size: 13 residues.

The chain joins TRBV7-9 to TRBJ2-7; TRBD2 agrees at 7 bases. This CDR3 spans 16 amino acids. The trim removed 1 base at V and 4 bases at J, leaving 10 bases unmatched. The germline V gene encodes CDR1 SEHNR and CDR2 FQNEAQ (reference sequence). The CDR3 is CASSLEGGSTGYEQYF. Written as DNA, the CDR3 is TGTGCCAGCAGCTTAGAAGGCGGGAGCACGGGGTACGAGCAGTACTTC.

The CDR3 DNA reads as TGTGCCAGCAGTTCTTACAGGGGGATGAACACTGAAGCTTTCTTT. Its translation: CASSSYRGMNTEAFF. J is TRBJ1-1 and V is TRBV27; 8 bases match TRBD1. Trimming at V came to 4 bases and at J to 0 bases, leaving 4 bases not matched to a gene. Germline V lookup: CDR1 MNHEY, CDR2 SMNVEV (reference sequence). CDR3 length equals 15 residues.

This clonotype occurred many times. The chain links TRBV6-1 to TRBJ2-1; no reliable D call. The V end lost 8 bases, the J end lost 0 bases, and 14 bases lay between the germline ends. This CDR3 has 15 amino acids. Germline CDR1 is MNHNS and CDR2 is SASEGT. The CDR3 DNA follows: TGTGCCAGCCTAGACTTATCGGGCTCCTACAATGAGCAGTTCTTC. Translating gives CASLDLSGSYNEQFF.

This clonotype appeared a few times. J is TRBJ1-2 and V is TRBV29-1; 9 bases align to TRBD1. Losses at the gene ends were 7 bases for V and 6 bases for J; bases not matched to a gene: 12. This CDR3 has 14 residues. Looked up from germline, CDR1 is SQVTM and CDR2 is ANQGSEA. CDR3 nucleotides: TGCAGCGGGGGAACAGGGGGCGCGAAGGATGGCTACACCTTC. Translated: CSGGTGGAKDGYTF.